Listed below are T cell receptor beta chains from one sample, sequenced in a study of shared clonotypes between healthy human individuals. Sequenced by immunoSEQ multiplex PCR; TCRdb stores in-frame clones only, minus some. The sample shows over 2 million clones, 92% of them seen only once. The sequencing input was naive CD4+ T cells from PBMCs. The receptors stem from a man between 18 and 35 years old in good health. Some clones in this sample may be carry-over from other donors' samples. Each CDR3 is given with its conserved first and last residue. A D gene is named only where the DNA matches it firmly. For some rows the clone size is stated as once, few or many, or as a class when expanded; others skip it.

d_call j_call clone_size v_call cdr3_aa cdr3_nt
TRBD1 TRBJ2-7 - TRBV2 CASSRRVGQGLARPYEQYF TGTGCCAGCAGCCGCCGCGTAGGACAGGGGCTAGCGCGACCCTACGAGCAGTACTTC
- TRBJ1-4 - TRBV28 CASSLDGLWEKLFF TGTGCCAGCAGTTTAGACGGTCTTTGGGAAAAACTGTTTTTT
- TRBJ2-1 once TRBV2 CASSQEADNEQFF TGTGCCAGCAGTCAGGAGGCGGACAATGAGCAGTTCTTC
- TRBJ2-3 - TRBV6-5 CASRSSTDTQYF TGTGCCAGCAGGTCTTCCACAGATACGCAGTATTTT
TRBD1 TRBJ2-3 once TRBV29-1 CSVQTGVGLTDTQYF TGCAGCGTCCAAACAGGGGTGGGTCTGACAGATACGCAGTATTTT
- TRBJ1-4 - TRBV29-1 CSVWVPENEKLFF TGCAGCGTATGGGTGCCAGAAAATGAAAAACTGTTTTTT
- TRBJ2-2 once TRBV5-4 CASSLGGKTTGELFF TGTGCCAGCAGCTTAGGCGGGAAAACCACCGGGGAGCTGTTTTTT
- TRBJ1-2 - TRBV5-8 CASSRFTAGSYGYTF TGTGCCAGCAGCCGGTTCACAGCGGGGAGCTATGGCTACACCTTC
- TRBJ1-6 - TRBV28 CASSTRTQSLLHF TGTGCCAGCAGTACGAGGACGCAAAGTCTCCTCCACTTT
TRBD2 TRBJ2-7 - TRBV15 CATSRWGGTLDEQYF TGTGCCACCAGCAGGTGGGGAGGGACCCTCGACGAGCAGTACTTC
- TRBJ2-3 - TRBV7-2 CASSFRLSTDTQYF TGTGCCAGCAGCTTTCGTCTTAGCACAGATACGCAGTATTTT
TRBD2 TRBJ2-3 - TRBV7-3 CASRSGRASDTQYF TGTGCCAGCAGGAGCGGGAGGGCAAGTGATACGCAGTATTTT
- TRBJ2-1 - TRBV30 CAWSVNSYNEQFF TGTGCCTGGAGCGTAAACTCCTACAATGAGCAGTTCTTC
TRBD1 TRBJ1-2 - TRBV6-6 CASRYDRDQGYTF TGTGCCAGCAGATATGACAGGGATCAAGGCTACACCTTC
- TRBJ2-1 - TRBV9 CASSVAGDNEQFF TGTGCCAGCAGCGTAGCGGGAGACAATGAGCAGTTCTTC
- TRBJ2-7 - TRBV5-1 CASSLVPGSDEQYF TGCGCCAGCAGCTTGGTTCCGGGGTCGGACGAGCAGTACTTC
TRBD1 TRBJ1-1 - TRBV5-3 CARNGTGDEDTEAFF TGTGCCAGAAACGGGACAGGGGACGAGGACACTGAAGCTTTCTTT
- TRBJ2-3 once TRBV10-1 CASSESVVAGYTQYF TGCGCCAGCAGTGAGTCGGTGGTAGCCGGCTACACGCAGTATTTT
- TRBJ2-5 - TRBV5-4 CASSQPGRQETQYF TGTGCCAGCAGCCAACCAGGGAGGCAAGAGACCCAGTACTTC
- TRBJ1-5 - TRBV18 CASSPPRDNNQPQHF TGTGCCAGCTCACCACCCCGGGACAACAATCAGCCCCAGCATTTT
TRBD1 TRBJ1-1 - TRBV5-1 CASSYTGGTNTEAFF TGCGCCAGCAGCTACACAGGGGGAACCAACACTGAAGCTTTCTTT
TRBD2 TRBJ2-1 - TRBV11-2 CASSSLKVGTRGTYEQFF TGTGCCAGCAGCTCCCTAAAAGTTGGGACTAGAGGAACGTATGAGCAGTTCTTC
- TRBJ1-1 - TRBV6-5 CASSYEGGGTEAFF TGTGCCAGCAGTTACGAGGGGGGAGGGACTGAAGCTTTCTTT
- TRBJ1-3 - TRBV28 CASSFGRTSGNTIYF TGTGCCAGCAGTTTCGGCAGGACCTCTGGAAACACCATATATTTT
TRBD1 TRBJ2-4 - TRBV28 CASSWYRGQGKNIQYF TGTGCCAGCAGTTGGTACAGAGGACAGGGCAAAAACATTCAGTACTTC
- TRBJ2-2 - TRBV5-1 CASSLRGFANTGELFF TGCGCCAGCAGCTTGCGTGGTTTCGCGAACACCGGGGAGCTGTTTTTT
- TRBJ1-1 once TRBV5-1 CASSFTASGSSEAFF TGCGCCAGCAGCTTTACAGCGTCGGGATCTTCTGAAGCTTTCTTT
- TRBJ2-2 - TRBV7-2 CASSLTNTGELFF TGTGCCAGCAGCTTGACGAACACCGGGGAGCTGTTTTTT
- TRBJ2-7 - TRBV12-2 CASRLDRSTAPARDSYEQYF TGTGCAAGTCGCTTAGATAGAAGTACAGCTCCAGCGCGGGACTCCTACGAGCAGTACTTC
- TRBJ1-5 - TRBV6-1 CASRQYNQPQHF TGTGCCAGCCGACAGTACAATCAGCCCCAGCATTTT
TRBD1 TRBJ2-1 - TRBV29-1 CSVARDRGYNEQFF TGCAGCGTTGCTCGGGACAGGGGCTACAATGAGCAGTTCTTC
- TRBJ2-7 - TRBV11-3 CASSRQDQMEQYF TGTGCCAGCAGCCGTCAAGACCAAATGGAGCAGTACTTC
- TRBJ2-5 - TRBV30 CAWSVNPGETQYF TGTGCCTGGAGTGTAAACCCGGGGGAGACCCAGTACTTC
TRBD1 TRBJ2-7 - TRBV5-1 CASSLRDRGDEQYF TGCGCCAGCAGCCTGAGGGACAGGGGCGACGAGCAGTACTTC
- TRBJ2-7 once TRBV19 CASSMTASAAYEQYF TGTGCCAGTAGTATGACGGCTAGCGCCGCCTACGAGCAGTACTTC
- TRBJ2-7 - TRBV28 CASKKGGVSYEQYF TGTGCCAGCAAAAAGGGGGGGGTATCCTACGAGCAGTACTTC
- TRBJ2-1 - TRBV15 CATSSGRDNEQFF TGTGCCACCAGCAGCGGCCGCGACAATGAGCAGTTCTTC
TRBD1 TRBJ1-1 - TRBV5-1 CASSPTSGQGFPEAFF TGCGCCAGCAGCCCGACTTCGGGACAGGGCTTCCCTGAAGCTTTCTTT
- TRBJ1-5 - TRBV19 CASSYSGRGEINQPQHF TGTGCCAGTAGTTATTCCGGAAGGGGAGAAATCAATCAGCCCCAGCATTTT
TRBD1 TRBJ1-2 - TRBV7-3 CASSPNPGQGVYGYTF TGTGCCAGCAGCCCTAACCCTGGACAGGGCGTCTATGGCTACACCTTC
TRBD1 TRBJ1-5 - TRBV4-2 CASSQDFGQGNQPQHF TGTGCCAGCAGCCAAGATTTCGGACAGGGGAATCAGCCCCAGCATTTT
- TRBJ2-5 once TRBV27 CASSLGRNQETQYF TGTGCCAGCAGTTTAGGCAGAAACCAAGAGACCCAGTACTTC
TRBD1 TRBJ2-7 - TRBV2 CASSKQGGYEQYF TGTGCCAGCAGTAAACAGGGGGGCTACGAGCAGTACTTC
TRBD1 TRBJ2-1 once TRBV19 CASTSGTVYNEQFF TGTGCCAGTACCTCCGGGACAGTGTACAATGAGCAGTTCTTC
- TRBJ2-1 - TRBV9 CASSVSLTGTDNEQFF TGTGCCAGCAGCGTATCACTTACCGGGACGGACAATGAGCAGTTCTTC
- TRBJ1-2 - TRBV4-2 CASRGANYGYTF TGTGCCAGCAGGGGAGCGAACTATGGCTACACCTTC
TRBD2 TRBJ2-3 - TRBV28 CASSPGTSGRNRPDTQYF TGTGCCAGCAGTCCCGGGACTAGCGGGAGAAATCGGCCCGATACGCAGTATTTT
TRBD1 TRBJ1-5 - TRBV27 CASSPIRDRWLQPQHF TGTGCCAGCAGTCCTATCCGGGACAGGTGGCTTCAGCCCCAGCATTTT
TRBD2 TRBJ2-1 once TRBV10-1 CASKETRDYYNEQFF TGCGCCAGTAAGGAAACCCGGGACTACTACAATGAGCAGTTCTTC
- TRBJ2-7 - TRBV18 CASSPGRGSYEQYF TGTGCCAGCTCCCCAGGTCGGGGTTCCTACGAGCAGTACTTC